This TCR beta chain is from a study of PD-L1 blockade in urothelial cancer (dated by TCRdb to 2016 to 2017). Background for the entire study: All patients started therapy around 2014 and received atezolizumab 1,200 mg intravenously every 3 weeks. Approximately 29 patients had pretreatment blood TCR-seq, around 25 had at least one posttreatment blood collection, and around 25 had tumor TCR-seq. About nine tenths of the roughly 29 patients were identified as males with urothelial cancer of bladder origin, and a prior smoking history was reported by 18 of 29 patients. In the same patients, whole exome sequencing and RNA sequencing of pretreatment tumors were performed in addition to TCR sequencing. An exploratory multi-omic analysis was conducted of the somatic, immune and clinical correlates of response to PD-L1 blockade with atezolizumab in urothelial cancer. Patients had an ECOG performance status of 0 or 1 and had received between 0 and 3 prior chemotherapy regimens. Blood samples were analyzed at 3 weeks after treatment start (second dose) and at 6 weeks after treatment start. Pretreatment tumor samples and matched peripheral blood, collected serially before and after atezolizumab treatment, underwent TCR sequencing. Progression-free survival longer than 6 months counted as durable clinical benefit, and TCR features were additionally tested against both progression-free and overall survival. A median of roughly 140,000 T cells and 80,000 to 95,000 unique TCRs was obtained from blood samples, and a median clonality of approximately 0.08 was observed. Durable clinical benefit was achieved by nine patients and was not achieved by 20 patients.

CDR1 and CDR2 are read off the germline V gene (reference sequence) as LNHDA and SQIVND. Germline trimming amounts to 4 bases on V and 0 bases on J, with 5 as the count of junction bases outside the gene matches. Including the terminal cysteine and phenylalanine, the CDR3 comprises 17 residues. Kept here is only the CDR3 DNA, which spans 51 bases and is read in frame from base 1. Note on this clone: Its binding antigen is unknown. One base away there is no much larger clone; base qualities are not given.

Broad study findings and their caveats: Small sample size (n ≈ 29) and many exploratory analyses mean the results are intended to be hypothesis-generating. Improved progression-free and overall survival was found to be associated with pretreatment peripheral blood TCR clonality below the median. Among patients with durable benefit, tumor-associated TCR clones showed greater expansion in peripheral blood 3 weeks after treatment started (n ≈ 21, p = 0.022).

What the time point label conveys for this sample: pretreatment peripheral blood. A cohort of approximately 31 patients with locally advanced or metastatic urothelial carcinoma, treated at Memorial Sloan Kettering on a trial protocol, was included. Peripheral blood mononuclear cells were collected pretreatment and during treatment, at between 1 and 8 total time points per patient. The Qiagen DNeasy Blood extraction kit was used to purify genomic DNA from total PBMCs and tumor samples. PBMCs were collected pretreatment and during treatment and were isolated and stored as previously described. Synthetic TCR analog templates were spiked into each PCR to estimate absolute template abundance from read counts. TCRbeta CDR3 regions were amplified from genomic DNA with bias-controlled V and J gene primers using the immunoSEQ assay. Sequencing of rearranged TCRbeta segments was performed at approximately 20X coverage. In the original analysis: Sequencing errors were corrected by clustering, and CDR3s were annotated against IMGT so that V, D and J genes could be assigned. Downstream analyses used only productive TCRbeta rearrangements and left out out-of-frame or stop-codon sequences. Clonality was computed as one minus Shannon entropy normalized by the log of the number of unique productive sequences. Clones differing between time points or between blood and tumor were identified by Fisher's exact test with Benjamini-Hochberg correction at adjusted p below 0.01. Held by TCRdb, this immuneACCESS table contains in-frame sequences only and omits some clones. Under half of the omission traces to an unresolved V gene where checked; the cause of the rest is unknown. That table gives V, J and clone size, and the DNA gave D and trimming. Here the sample has roughly 63,000 clones; 75% to 85% occur a single time. More than 5% of the sample rests with the top ten.

Rearrangement joined TRBV19 to TRBJ2-1, with 11 middle bases fitting TRBD2. The receptor was isolated from a man in his sixties or seventies with urothelial cancer. The specimen was PBMCs, collected around atezolizumab (anti-PD-L1) treatment. The DNA sequence is given as TGTGCCAGTAGTACCGGGACTAGCGGAAGCTCCTACAATGAGCAGTTCTTC. This yields the protein CASSTGTSGSSYNEQFF.